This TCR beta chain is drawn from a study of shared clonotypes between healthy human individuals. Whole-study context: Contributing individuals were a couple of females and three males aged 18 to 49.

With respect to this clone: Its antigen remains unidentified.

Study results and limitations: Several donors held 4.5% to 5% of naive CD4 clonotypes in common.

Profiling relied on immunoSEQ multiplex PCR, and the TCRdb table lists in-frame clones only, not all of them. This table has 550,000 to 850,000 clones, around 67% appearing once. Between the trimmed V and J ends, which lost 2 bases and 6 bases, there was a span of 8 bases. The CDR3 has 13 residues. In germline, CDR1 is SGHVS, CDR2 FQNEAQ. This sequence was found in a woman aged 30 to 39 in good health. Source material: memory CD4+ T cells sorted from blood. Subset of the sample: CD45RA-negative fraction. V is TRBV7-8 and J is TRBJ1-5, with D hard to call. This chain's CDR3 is CASSLYLGQPQHF. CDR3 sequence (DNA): TGTGCCAGCAGCTTATATTTAGGTCAGCCCCAGCATTTT.